This T cell receptor beta chain stems from a study of blood T cell repertoires in COVID-19. Study background: T cells, B-cell-depleted T cells, or PBMCs provided the cDNA or gDNA that served as material.

Here immunoSEQ multiplex PCR was the method, and the copy in TCRdb shows in-frame clones only, minus some. The data show about 270,000 clones, roughly nine tenths seen once. The CDR3 has 14 residues. Germline V CDR1 and CDR2: SGHTA, FQGTGA. The trim removed 4 bases at V and 2 bases at J, leaving 3 bases unmatched. V usage is TRBV7-3 and J usage is TRBJ1-1, with 8 bases aligning to TRBD1. The TCR sequence derives from a man aged 35-49 years with active or convalescent COVID-19. Sequencing was carried out using peripheral blood. The CDR3 protein is CASSSGGGNTEAFF. CDR3 in DNA: TGTGCCAGCAGCTCAGGGGGCGGAAACACTGAAGCTTTCTTT.